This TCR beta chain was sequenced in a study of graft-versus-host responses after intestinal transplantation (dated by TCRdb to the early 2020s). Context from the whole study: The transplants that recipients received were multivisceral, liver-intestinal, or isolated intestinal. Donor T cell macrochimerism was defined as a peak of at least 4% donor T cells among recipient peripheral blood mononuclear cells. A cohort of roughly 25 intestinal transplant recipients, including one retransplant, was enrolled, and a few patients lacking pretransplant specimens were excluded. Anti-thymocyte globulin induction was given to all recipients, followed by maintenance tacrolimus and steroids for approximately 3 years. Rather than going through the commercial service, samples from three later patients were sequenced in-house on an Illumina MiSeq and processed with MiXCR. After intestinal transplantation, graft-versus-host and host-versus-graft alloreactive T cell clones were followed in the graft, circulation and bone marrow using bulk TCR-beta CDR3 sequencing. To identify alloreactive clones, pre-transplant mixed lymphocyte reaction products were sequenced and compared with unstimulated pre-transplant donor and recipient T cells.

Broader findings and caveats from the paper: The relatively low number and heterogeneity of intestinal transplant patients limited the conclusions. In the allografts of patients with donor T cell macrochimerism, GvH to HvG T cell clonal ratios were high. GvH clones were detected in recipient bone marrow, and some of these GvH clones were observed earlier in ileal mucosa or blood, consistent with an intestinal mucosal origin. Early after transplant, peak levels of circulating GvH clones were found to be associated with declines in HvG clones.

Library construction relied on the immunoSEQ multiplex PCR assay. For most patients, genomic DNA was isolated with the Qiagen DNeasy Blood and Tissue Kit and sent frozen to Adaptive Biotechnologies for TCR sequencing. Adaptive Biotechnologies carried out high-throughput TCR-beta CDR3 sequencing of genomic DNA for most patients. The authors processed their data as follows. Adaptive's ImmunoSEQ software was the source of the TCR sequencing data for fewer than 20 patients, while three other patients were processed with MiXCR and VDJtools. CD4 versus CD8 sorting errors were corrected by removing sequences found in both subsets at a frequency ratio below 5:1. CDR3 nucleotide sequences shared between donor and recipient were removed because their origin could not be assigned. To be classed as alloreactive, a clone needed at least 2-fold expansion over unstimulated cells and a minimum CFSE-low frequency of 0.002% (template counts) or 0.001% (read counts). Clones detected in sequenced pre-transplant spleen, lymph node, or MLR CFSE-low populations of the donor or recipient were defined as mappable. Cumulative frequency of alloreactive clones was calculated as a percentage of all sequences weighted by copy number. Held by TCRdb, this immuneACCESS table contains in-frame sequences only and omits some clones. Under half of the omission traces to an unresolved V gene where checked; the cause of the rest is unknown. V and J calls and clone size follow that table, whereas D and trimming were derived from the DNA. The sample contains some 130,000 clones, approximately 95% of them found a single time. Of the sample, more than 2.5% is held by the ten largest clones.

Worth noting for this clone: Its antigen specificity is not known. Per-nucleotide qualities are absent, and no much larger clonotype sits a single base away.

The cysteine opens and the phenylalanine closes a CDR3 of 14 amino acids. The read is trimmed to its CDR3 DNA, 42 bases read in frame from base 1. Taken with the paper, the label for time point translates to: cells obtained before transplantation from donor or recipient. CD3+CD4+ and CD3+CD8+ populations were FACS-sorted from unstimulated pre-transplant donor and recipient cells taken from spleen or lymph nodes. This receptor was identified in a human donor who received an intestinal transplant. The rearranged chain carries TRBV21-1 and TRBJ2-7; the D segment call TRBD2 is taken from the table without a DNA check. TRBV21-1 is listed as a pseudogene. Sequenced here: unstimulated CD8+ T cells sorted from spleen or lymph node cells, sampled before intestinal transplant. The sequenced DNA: TGTGCCAGCAGCCAACTAGCGGGGGCCTACGAGCAGTACTTC. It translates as CASSQLAGAYEQYF.